This TCR beta chain was observed in a study of regulatory T cells in long-lasting Graves disease. Study-level results: Not thyroid tissue but only peripheral blood was studied.

CDR1 is WSHSY and CDR2 is SAAADI in the germline V gene. V shed 7 bases, J shed 7 bases, and the junction held 9 bases outside the gene matches. The CDR3 length is 13 residues. Time point in this sample: newly diagnosed GD, antithyroid drugs for less than 3 months. Preparation of the TCR library used RNA extracted from PBMCs. The patients included were those that came from an endocrinology department in Xi'an, China. This clonotype was seen more than once but under ten times. No antigen is known for it. CDR3 regions were amplified by Arm-PCR using iRepertoire HTBI primers to build TCR beta libraries. TCRdb reprocessed the multiplex PCR reads with MiXCR, giving one entry per CDR3 protein. In the table there are over 500,000 distinct CDR3 sequences, roughly 16% of which are singletons. These data also formed part of another study, on T cells in Graves' hyperthyroidism and ophthalmopathy. This second report adds: When ophthalmopathy did not progress within 18 months, Graves' hyperthyroidism was considered stable. The TCR CDR3 first-round RT-PCR relied on the HTBI primer set.

The origin of this receptor is a man aged 18 to 30 with Graves disease. Sequencing was performed on peripheral blood mononuclear cells (PBMCs), taken at new diagnosis, from a patient treated with antithyroid drugs. The rearrangement links TRBV10-2 to TRBJ1-1; 7 bases map to TRBD1. CDR3 region: CASTDRENVEAFF. The CDR3 DNA follows: TGCGCCAGCACAGACAGGGAAAATGTTGAAGCTTTCTTT.